This paragraph reports one TCR beta chain. In its sample, this clonotype was seen a few times. Its antigen is still unknown. Per-nucleotide qualities are absent, and no much larger clonotype sits a single base away. This entry belongs to a study of post-analysis software for immune sequencing data (dated by TCRdb to the mid-2010s). Looking at the study overall: Recorded disease courses included relapsing-remitting, secondary progressive and progressive-relapsing multiple sclerosis, with some patients lacking subtype annotation. A subset of samples was prepared in parallel using single-end sample barcoding, then pooled and co-amplified after Illumina adapter ligation. The multiple sclerosis patient repertoires were compared with roughly twelve previously published healthy control repertoires from donors aged about 6 to 26 years.

General study outcomes and caveats: Strong co-clustering of samples prepared in the same batch was shown by direct clustering with F measure, prompting a batch-effect correction. The multiple sclerosis patient group was slightly younger than the control group. Multiple sclerosis patients had significantly lower normalized Chao1 diversity than controls, a result that suggests substantial peripheral T-cell clonal expansion. Roughly 5 TRBV segments, including TRBV5-6, TRBV5-1 and TRBV20-1, were significantly more frequent in patients than controls.

CDR1 and CDR2 (SGHTA, FQGTGA) derive from the germline V gene. The CDR3 runs 16 residues from the cysteine to the phenylalanine. Just CDR3 DNA is preserved here, 48 bases in frame from base 1. V was cut back by 0 bases and J by 3 bases, leaving a gap of 12 bases between them. To demonstrate the VDJtools post-analysis software, TCR beta repertoires were profiled from the peripheral blood of about 13 young patients with multiple sclerosis. The multiple sclerosis patients were children and adolescents ranging in age from roughly 6 to 16 years. Libraries came from PCR. Sequenced on an Illumina HiSeq 2500. Unique molecular identifiers were incorporated into TCR beta cDNA libraries to reduce PCR and sequencing biases. Every 1 to 10 million input T cells yielded 500,000 or so cDNA molecules, meaning each molecule approximated one T cell. Patient libraries were prepared and sequenced with the same protocol used for the earlier healthy control dataset. Samples belonging to the same batch were prepared together, multiplexed and sequenced on a shared HiSeq lane. The source study handled its data this way. Raw barcoded reads were processed with MIGEC, and single-read molecular identifier groups were discarded before consensus assembly and CDR3 extraction. Clonotype tables were post-analysed with VDJtools, and diversity was normalized by down-sampling all datasets to the smallest sample size. Repertoire overlap clustering matched CDR3 amino acid but not nucleotide sequences to correct batch-related cross-sample contamination. TCRdb itself trimmed the public reads at Q25 with fastp, ran MiXCR and retained productive beta chains. All rows with the same CDR3 protein become a single entry with the most common DNA and genes. What appears here as the V and J calls and clone size reflects TCRdb's work, not the paper's. The sample has fewer than 900,000 distinct CDR3 sequences on record, under 60% of them singletons. The ten largest clonotypes hold 4.9% of the sample.

The TCR originated in a girl aged 5-17 years with multiple sclerosis. Sequenced material: blood. The sequence links TRBV7-3 to TRBJ2-1, with the identity of the D gene unclear. The nucleotide sequence is given as TGTGCCAGCAGCTTAACAACCGGAGTCCTCTACAATGAGCAGTTCTTC. This translates into CASSLTTGVLYNEQFF. Here the CDR3 is joined to the reference TRBV7-3 and TRBJ2-1 genes, and the full variable domain is: GAGVSQTPSNKVTEKGKYVELRCDPISGHTALYWYRQSLGQGPEFLIYFQGTGAADDSGLPNDRFFAVRPEGSVSTLKIQRTERGDSAVYLCASSLTTGVLYNEQFFGPGTRLTVL.